This T cell receptor (beta chain) stems from a study of PD-1 blockade in classical Hodgkin lymphoma. For the study at large: Patients were dosed intravenously with nivolumab at 3 mg/kg every 2 weeks. Study observations and caveats: The drivers behind the repertoire differences, possibly disease activity or prior therapy, remain undefined. Exclusion covered patients beginning nivolumab under 1 year post-ASCT. Newly diagnosed and completely responding patients shared comparable baseline diversity.

Assay: immunoSEQ multiplex PCR; the TCRdb copy retains only in-frame clones and omits some. This sample has tens of thousands of clones, with roughly 78% found just once. As concerns this clone: The antigen remains unidentified.

Germline CDR1 reads SGHVS; CDR2 reads FQNEAQ. CDR3 length: 15 residues. J lost 3 bases, V lost 1 base, and 3 bases had no gene match. Every patient had relapsed following autologous stem cell transplantation, and cohorts differed in brentuximab vedotin exposure. The chain employs TRBV7-8 and TRBJ1-1, with 9 bases aligning to TRBD1. This TCR was recovered from a human donor with classical Hodgkin lymphoma. This specimen consisted of peripheral blood mononuclear cells (PBMCs), obtained before the second cycle of nivolumab. The CDR3 sequence is CASSLVRTGDTEAFF. CDR3 DNA sequence: TGTGCCAGCAGCTTAGTCAGGACAGGGGACACTGAAGCTTTCTTT.